The clone carrying this T cell receptor (beta chain) occurred a few times. The sample comes from a study of beta chain features in type 1 diabetes. Expressed TCRB transcripts were sequenced after all isolated RNA was converted to cDNA. Measured with immunoSEQ multiplex PCR; TCRdb has only the in-frame clones, and not every one. The data contain approximately 150,000 clones, 8% to 13% of them singletons. The CDR3 is 14 residues long. Trimming cost V 3 bases and J 8 bases; bases outside gene matches: 6. Germline CDR1 and CDR2: MRHNA and SNTAGT. The chain has TRBV6-4 and TRBJ2-1; 8 bases align to TRBD2. The receptor comes from a man younger than 30 in good health. Sequenced sample: naive CD4+ T cells from blood. CDR3 coding DNA: TGTGCCAGCAGTGAGACGGGGGGGGCAGATGAGCAGTTCTTC. This codes for CASSETGGADEQFF.